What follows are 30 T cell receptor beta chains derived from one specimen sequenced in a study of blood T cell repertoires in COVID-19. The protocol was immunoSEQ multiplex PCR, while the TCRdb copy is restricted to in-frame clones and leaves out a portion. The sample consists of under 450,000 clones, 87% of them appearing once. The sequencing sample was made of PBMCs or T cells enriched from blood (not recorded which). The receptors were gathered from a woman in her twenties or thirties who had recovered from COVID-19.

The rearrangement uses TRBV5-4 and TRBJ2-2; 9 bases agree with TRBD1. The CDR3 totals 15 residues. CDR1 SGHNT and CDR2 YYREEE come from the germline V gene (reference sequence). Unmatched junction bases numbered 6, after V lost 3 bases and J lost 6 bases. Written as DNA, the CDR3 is TGTGCCAGCAGCTCGGGACAGGGCGGACCCGGGGAGCTGTTTTTT. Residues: CASSSGQGGPGELFF.

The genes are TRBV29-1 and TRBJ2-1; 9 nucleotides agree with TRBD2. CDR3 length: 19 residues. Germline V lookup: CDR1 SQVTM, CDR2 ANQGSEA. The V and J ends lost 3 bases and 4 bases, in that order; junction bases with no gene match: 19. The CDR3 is CSVEEVREGRRCSYNEQFF. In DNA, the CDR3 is TGCAGCGTTGAGGAGGTGCGGGAGGGCCGTCGCTGTAGTTACAATGAGCAGTTCTTC.

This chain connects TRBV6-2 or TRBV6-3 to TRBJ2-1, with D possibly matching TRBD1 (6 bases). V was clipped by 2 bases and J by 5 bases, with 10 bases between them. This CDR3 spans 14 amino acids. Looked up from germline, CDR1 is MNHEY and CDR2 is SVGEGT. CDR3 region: CASSYGQGHNEQFF. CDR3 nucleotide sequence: TGTGCCAGCAGTTACGGGCAGGGGCACAATGAGCAGTTCTTC.

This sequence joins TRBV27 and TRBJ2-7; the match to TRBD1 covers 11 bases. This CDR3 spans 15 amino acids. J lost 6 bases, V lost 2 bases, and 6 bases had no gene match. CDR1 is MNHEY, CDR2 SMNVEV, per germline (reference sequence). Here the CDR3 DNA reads TGTGCCAGCAGTTTACTCCGGGACAGGGGGGGCGAGCAGTACTTC. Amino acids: CASSLLRDRGGEQYF.

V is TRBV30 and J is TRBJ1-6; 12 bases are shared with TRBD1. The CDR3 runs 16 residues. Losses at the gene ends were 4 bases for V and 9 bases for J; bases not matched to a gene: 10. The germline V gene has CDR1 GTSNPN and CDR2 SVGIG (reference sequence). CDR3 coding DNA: TGTGCCTGGATCAAGGCCGGGACAGGGGGCGGTTCACCCCTCCACTTT. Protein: CAWIKAGTGGGSPLHF.

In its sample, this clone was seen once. This chain's CDR3 is CASSPLDRYEKLFF. Written as DNA, the CDR3 is TGTGCCAGCAGCCCATTGGACAGATATGAAAAACTGTTTTTT. V usage is TRBV7-9 and J usage is TRBJ1-4, with D possibly being TRBD1 (6 bases). Deletions cut 5 bases from V and 6 bases from J, with 13 bases between. Germline V gene lookup returns CDR1 SEHNR and CDR2 FQNEAQ (reference sequence). The CDR3 sequence is 14 residues long.

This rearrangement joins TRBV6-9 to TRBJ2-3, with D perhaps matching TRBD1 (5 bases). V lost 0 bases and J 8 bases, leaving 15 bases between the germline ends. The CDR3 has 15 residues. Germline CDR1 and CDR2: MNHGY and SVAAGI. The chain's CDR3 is CASSYSSGLRGTQYF. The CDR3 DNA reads TGTGCCAGCAGTTATTCGAGTGGCTTAAGGGGTACGCAGTATTTT.

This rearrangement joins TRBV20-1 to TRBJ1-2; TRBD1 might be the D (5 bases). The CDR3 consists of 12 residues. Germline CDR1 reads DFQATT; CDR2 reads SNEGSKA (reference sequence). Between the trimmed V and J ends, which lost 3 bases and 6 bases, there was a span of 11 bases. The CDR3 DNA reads TGCAGTGCTAGTGGGGCAGGGAATGGCTACACCTTC. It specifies CSASGAGNGYTF.

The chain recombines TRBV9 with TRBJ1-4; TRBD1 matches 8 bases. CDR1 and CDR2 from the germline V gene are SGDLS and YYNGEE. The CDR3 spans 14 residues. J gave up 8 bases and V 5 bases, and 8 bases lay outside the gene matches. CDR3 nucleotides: TGTGCCAGCAGTCCAGGGGGCGGAACGGAAAAACTGTTTTTT. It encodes CASSPGGGTEKLFF.

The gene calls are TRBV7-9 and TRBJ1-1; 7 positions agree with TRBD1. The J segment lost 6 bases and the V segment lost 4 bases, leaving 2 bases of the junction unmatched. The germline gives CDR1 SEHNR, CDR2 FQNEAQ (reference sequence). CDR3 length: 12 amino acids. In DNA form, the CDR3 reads TGTGCCAGCAGCTGGACAGGCCCTGAAGCTTTCTTT. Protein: CASSWTGPEAFF.

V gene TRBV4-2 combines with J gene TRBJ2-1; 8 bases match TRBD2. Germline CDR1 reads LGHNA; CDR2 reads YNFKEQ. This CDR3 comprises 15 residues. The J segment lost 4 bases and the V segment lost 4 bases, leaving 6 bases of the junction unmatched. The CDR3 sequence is CASSRETSEYNEQFF. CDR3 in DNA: TGTGCCAGCAGCCGCGAGACTAGCGAATACAATGAGCAGTTCTTC.

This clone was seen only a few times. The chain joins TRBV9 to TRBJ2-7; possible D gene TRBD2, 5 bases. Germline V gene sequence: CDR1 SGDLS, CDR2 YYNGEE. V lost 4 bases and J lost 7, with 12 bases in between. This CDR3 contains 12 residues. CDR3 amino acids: CASSRSGLEQYF. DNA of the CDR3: TGTGCCAGCAGCCGGAGCGGCTTGGAGCAGTACTTC.

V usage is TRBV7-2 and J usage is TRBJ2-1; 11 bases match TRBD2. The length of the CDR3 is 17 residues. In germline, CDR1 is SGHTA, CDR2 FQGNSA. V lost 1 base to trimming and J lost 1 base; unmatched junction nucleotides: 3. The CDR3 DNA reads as TGTGCCAGCAGCTTAGTCGGGACTAGCGGATCCTACAATGAGCAGTTCTTC. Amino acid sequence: CASSLVGTSGSYNEQFF.

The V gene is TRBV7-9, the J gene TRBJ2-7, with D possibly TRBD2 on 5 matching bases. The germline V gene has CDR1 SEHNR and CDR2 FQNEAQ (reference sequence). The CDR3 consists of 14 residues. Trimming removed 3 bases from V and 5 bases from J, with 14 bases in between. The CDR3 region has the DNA TGTGCCAGCAGCTTTTCGGCAGGAGGAGACGAGCAGTACTTC. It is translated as CASSFSAGGDEQYF.

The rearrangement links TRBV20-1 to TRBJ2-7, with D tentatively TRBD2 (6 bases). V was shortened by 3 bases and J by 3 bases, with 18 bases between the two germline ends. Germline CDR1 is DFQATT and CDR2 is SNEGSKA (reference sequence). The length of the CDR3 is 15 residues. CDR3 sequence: CSASFEPGEHYEQYF. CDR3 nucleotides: TGCAGTGCTAGTTTCGAGCCGGGAGAGCACTACGAGCAGTACTTC.

CDR3 nucleotide sequence: TGCAGCGCGGAGGGGTCGACCTCCTACGAGCAGTACTTC. Its protein product is CSAEGSTSYEQYF. The chain is built from TRBV29-1 and TRBJ2-7; a weak D match, TRBD2 (6 bases). The CDR3 runs to 13 residues. V lost 7 bases to trimming and J lost 0 bases, with 13 bases between them. From germline, CDR1 is SQVTM and CDR2 ANQGSEA.

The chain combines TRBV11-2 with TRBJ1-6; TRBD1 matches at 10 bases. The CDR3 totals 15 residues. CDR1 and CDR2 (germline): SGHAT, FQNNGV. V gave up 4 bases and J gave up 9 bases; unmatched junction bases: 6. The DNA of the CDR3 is TGTGCCAGCAGCTCAATTCGGACAGGGGGTTCACCCCTCCACTTT. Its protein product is CASSSIRTGGSPLHF.

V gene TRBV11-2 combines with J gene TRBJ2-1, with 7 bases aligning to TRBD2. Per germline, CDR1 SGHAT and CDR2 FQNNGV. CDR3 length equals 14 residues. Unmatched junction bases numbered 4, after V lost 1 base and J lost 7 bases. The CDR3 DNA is TGTGCCAGCAGCTTAGGGTACGGGGGGAATGAGCAGTTCTTC. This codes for CASSLGYGGNEQFF.

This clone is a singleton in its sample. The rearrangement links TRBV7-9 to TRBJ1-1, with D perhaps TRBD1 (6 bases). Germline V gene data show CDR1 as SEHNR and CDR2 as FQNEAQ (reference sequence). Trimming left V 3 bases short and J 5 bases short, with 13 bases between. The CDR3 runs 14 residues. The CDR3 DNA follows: TGTGCCAGCAGCTTGATGCAGGGGAAGACTGAAGCTTTCTTT. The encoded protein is CASSLMQGKTEAFF.

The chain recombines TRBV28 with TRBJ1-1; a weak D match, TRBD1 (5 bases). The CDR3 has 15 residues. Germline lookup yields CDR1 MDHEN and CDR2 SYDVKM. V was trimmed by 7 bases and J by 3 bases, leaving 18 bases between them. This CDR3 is CASTRGRGRHTEAFF. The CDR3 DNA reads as TGTGCCAGCACCCGTGGTAGGGGAAGACACACTGAAGCTTTCTTT.

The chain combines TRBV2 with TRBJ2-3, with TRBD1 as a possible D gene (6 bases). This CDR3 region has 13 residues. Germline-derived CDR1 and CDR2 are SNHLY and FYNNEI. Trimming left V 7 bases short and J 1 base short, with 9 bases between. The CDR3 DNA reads TGTGCCAGCACCAGGGGCGGCACAGATACGCAGTATTTT. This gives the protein CASTRGGTDTQYF.

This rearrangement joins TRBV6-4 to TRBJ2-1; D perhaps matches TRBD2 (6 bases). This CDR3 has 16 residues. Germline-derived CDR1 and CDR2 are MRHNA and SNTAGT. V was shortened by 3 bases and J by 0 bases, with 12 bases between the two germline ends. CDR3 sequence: CASSEMSSGSYNEQFF. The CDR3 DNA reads TGTGCCAGCAGTGAAATGAGTAGCGGCTCCTACAATGAGCAGTTCTTC.

The CDR3 loop is CASSRTGYEQYF. CDR3 in DNA: TGCGCCAGCAGTAGGACAGGCTACGAGCAGTACTTC. The chain uses TRBV10-2 and TRBJ2-7, with 7 bases fitting TRBD1. After removal of 5 bases from V and 3 bases from J, the junction contained 1 base not matched to a gene. Germline CDR1 WSHSY, CDR2 SAAADI. The CDR3 runs 12 residues.

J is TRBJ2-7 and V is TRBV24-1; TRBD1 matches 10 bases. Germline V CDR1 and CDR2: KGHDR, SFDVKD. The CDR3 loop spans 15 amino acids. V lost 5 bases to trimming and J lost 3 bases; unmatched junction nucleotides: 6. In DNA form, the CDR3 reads TGTGCCACCAGTGGCGGGGACAGGGGCAACTACGAGCAGTACTTC. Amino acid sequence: CATSGGDRGNYEQYF.

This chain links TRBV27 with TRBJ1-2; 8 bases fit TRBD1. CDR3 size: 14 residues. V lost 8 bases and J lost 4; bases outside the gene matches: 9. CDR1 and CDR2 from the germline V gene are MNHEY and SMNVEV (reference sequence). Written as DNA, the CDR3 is TGTGCCAGCGGGCTGACAGGGGCGGGCTATGGCTACACCTTC. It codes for CASGLTGAGYGYTF.

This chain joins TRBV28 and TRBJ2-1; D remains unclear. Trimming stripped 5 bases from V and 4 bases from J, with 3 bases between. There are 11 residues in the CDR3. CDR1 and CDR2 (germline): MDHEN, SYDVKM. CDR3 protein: CASSRYNEQFF. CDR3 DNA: TGTGCCAGCAGTCGTTACAATGAGCAGTTCTTC. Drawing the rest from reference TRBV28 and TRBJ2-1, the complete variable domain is DVKVTQSSRYLVKRTGEKVFLECVQDMDHENMFWYRQDPGLGLRLIYFSYDVKMKEKGDIPEGYSVSREKKERFSLILESASTNQTSMYLCASSRYNEQFFGPGTRLTVL.

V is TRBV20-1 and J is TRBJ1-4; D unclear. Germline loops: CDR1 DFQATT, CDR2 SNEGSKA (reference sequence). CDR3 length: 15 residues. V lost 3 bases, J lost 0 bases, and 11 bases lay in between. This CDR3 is CSASNSSATNEKLFF. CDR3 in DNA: TGCAGTGCTAGTAACTCCTCTGCAACTAATGAAAAACTGTTTTTT.

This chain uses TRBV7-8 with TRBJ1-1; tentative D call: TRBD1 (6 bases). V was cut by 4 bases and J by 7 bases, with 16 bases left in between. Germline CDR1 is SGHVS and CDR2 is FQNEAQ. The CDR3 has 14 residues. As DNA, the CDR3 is TGTGCCAGCAGCTGGGTACAGGGCCCGGGTGAAGCTTTCTTT. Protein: CASSWVQGPGEAFF.

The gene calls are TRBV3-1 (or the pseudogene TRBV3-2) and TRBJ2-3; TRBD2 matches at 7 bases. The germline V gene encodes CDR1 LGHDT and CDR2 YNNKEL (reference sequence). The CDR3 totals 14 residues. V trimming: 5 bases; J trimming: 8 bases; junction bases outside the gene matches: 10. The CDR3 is CASSTGTTGGTQYF. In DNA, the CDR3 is TGTGCCAGCAGCACCGGGACTACCGGCGGTACGCAGTATTTT.

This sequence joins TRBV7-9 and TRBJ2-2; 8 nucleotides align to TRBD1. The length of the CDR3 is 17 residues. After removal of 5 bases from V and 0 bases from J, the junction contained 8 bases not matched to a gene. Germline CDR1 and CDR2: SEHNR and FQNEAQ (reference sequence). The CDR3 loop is CASSPTVTGANTGELFF. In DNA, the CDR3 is TGTGCCAGCAGCCCGACCGTGACAGGGGCGAACACCGGGGAGCTGTTTTTT.